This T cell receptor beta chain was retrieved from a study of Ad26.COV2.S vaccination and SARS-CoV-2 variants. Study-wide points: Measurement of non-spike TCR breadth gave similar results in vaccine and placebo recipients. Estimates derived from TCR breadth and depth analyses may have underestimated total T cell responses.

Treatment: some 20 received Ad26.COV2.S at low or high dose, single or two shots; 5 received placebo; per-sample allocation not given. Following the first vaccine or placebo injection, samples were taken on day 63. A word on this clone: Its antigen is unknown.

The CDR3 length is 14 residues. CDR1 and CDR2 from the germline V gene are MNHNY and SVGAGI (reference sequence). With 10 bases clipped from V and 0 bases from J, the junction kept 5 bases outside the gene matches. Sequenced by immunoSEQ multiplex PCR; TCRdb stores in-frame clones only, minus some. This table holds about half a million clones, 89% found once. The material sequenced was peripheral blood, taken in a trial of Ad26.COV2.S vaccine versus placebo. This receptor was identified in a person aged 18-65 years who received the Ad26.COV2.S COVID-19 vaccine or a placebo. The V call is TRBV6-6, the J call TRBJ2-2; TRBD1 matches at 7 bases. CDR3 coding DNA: TGTGCCATCACGACAGGGACGAACACCGGGGAGCTGTTTTTT. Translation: CAITTGTNTGELFF.